The subject of this entry is one TCR beta chain. Per the authors' pipeline: Reference gene primer amplification gave estimated nucleated cell counts. Data came from immunoSEQ multiplex PCR; TCRdb stores just in-frame clones and leaves some out. Clone size and the V and J calls come from that table; the DNA yielded D and trimming. The sample includes roughly 350,000 clones, approximately 87% of them seen just once. This sample was taken from a study of blood T cell repertoires in COVID-19. Turning to the study itself: There were acute and convalescent COVID-19 samples, and they came from the United States, Italy and Spain. In each case, the material was cDNA or gDNA derived from T cells, B-cell-depleted T cells, or PBMCs.

The germline gives CDR1 LGHNT, CDR2 FRNRAP. Trimming shortened V by 7 bases and J by 1 base, and 10 bases separated the two germline ends. The CDR3 totals 14 residues. This clonotype originated in a woman aged 45-65 years with active or convalescent COVID-19. The gene calls are TRBV12-5 and TRBJ2-2; a possible D gene is TRBD2 (5 bases). The sample taken for sequencing was peripheral blood. The CDR3 bases are TGTGCTAGTGCTCCGAGGGAGAACACCGGGGAGCTGTTTTTT. Encoded protein: CASAPRENTGELFF.